Listed below are T cell receptor beta chains from one sample, sequenced in a study of T cells expressing NK-cell markers. TCRdb re-called the 5' RACE reads and shows each CDR3 protein once, DNA omitted. This sample's clone table lists about 260,000 distinct CDR3 sequences. The sample comprised blood T cells: a sorted CD56 or NKG2C T cell subset, CD4+ or CD8+ T cells, or bulk PBMC T cells (not recorded which). These receptors were taken from a man in his late teens or twenties in good health. Each CDR3 is given with its conserved first and last residue.

v_call: TRBV5-1; j_call: TRBJ2-5; cdr3_aa: CASSPQRETQYF
v_call: TRBV20-1; j_call: TRBJ1-4; cdr3_aa: CSARDRRNEKLFF
v_call: TRBV20-1; j_call: TRBJ2-7; cdr3_aa: CSASGWIRNYEQYF
v_call: TRBV25-1; j_call: TRBJ2-7; cdr3_aa: CASSEALFAYEQYF
v_call: TRBV7-6; j_call: TRBJ1-1; cdr3_aa: CASSLASTGTEAFF
v_call: TRBV4-3; j_call: TRBJ2-1; cdr3_aa: CASSHQLAGAYNEQFF
v_call: TRBV28; j_call: TRBJ2-1; cdr3_aa: CASRGAGTSSYNEQFF
v_call: TRBV10-3; j_call: TRBJ1-3; cdr3_aa: CAISAGSVNTIYF
v_call: TRBV7-2; j_call: TRBJ1-1; cdr3_aa: CASSSPGTGVGAFF
v_call: TRBV12-3/TRBV12-4; j_call: TRBJ2-6; cdr3_aa: CASSLSAGFSGANVLTF
v_call: TRBV20-1; j_call: TRBJ2-7; cdr3_aa: CSASGRGRSEQYF
v_call: TRBV7-2; j_call: TRBJ2-3; cdr3_aa: CASSLGRNTQYF
v_call: TRBV25-1; j_call: TRBJ2-7; cdr3_aa: CASMDYYEQYF
v_call: TRBV7-9; j_call: TRBJ2-1; cdr3_aa: CASSLYPSGRAPNEQFF
v_call: TRBV6-5; j_call: TRBJ2-5; cdr3_aa: CASSYAGGRGQETQYF
v_call: TRBV28; j_call: TRBJ2-3; cdr3_aa: CASSPTSGRVDTQYF
v_call: TRBV6-2/TRBV6-3; j_call: TRBJ2-4; cdr3_aa: CASSNSREIQYF
v_call: TRBV20-1; j_call: TRBJ2-3; cdr3_aa: CSARGGLDTQYF
v_call: TRBV6-1; j_call: TRBJ2-1; cdr3_aa: CASSVSGPNYGDEQFF
v_call: TRBV20-1; j_call: TRBJ2-7; cdr3_aa: CSAPGQLLSYEQYF
v_call: TRBV12-3/TRBV12-4; j_call: TRBJ2-5; cdr3_aa: CAIRLAGVETQYF
v_call: TRBV29-1; j_call: TRBJ1-2; cdr3_aa: CSVAPGRGGGYGYTF
v_call: TRBV20-1; j_call: TRBJ2-1; cdr3_aa: CSASKGPWGDNEQFF
v_call: TRBV18; j_call: TRBJ2-7; cdr3_aa: CASSPRATGFFKEQYF
v_call: TRBV11-2; j_call: TRBJ1-5; cdr3_aa: CASSLDPDGPQHF
v_call: TRBV20-1; j_call: TRBJ2-5; cdr3_aa: CSAELQGPKMETQYF
v_call: TRBV20-1; j_call: TRBJ2-1; cdr3_aa: CSAVTGSSYNEQFF
v_call: TRBV7-8; j_call: TRBJ2-4; cdr3_aa: CASSSPWVLRKTGIAKNIQYF
v_call: TRBV7-9; j_call: TRBJ1-1; cdr3_aa: CASSRRKQRGQNTEAFF
v_call: TRBV6-6; j_call: TRBJ1-5; cdr3_aa: CASGSGDQPQHF
v_call: TRBV29-1; j_call: TRBJ2-1; cdr3_aa: CSAGLAGGPGDEQFF
v_call: TRBV7-6; j_call: TRBJ2-2; cdr3_aa: CASSLRLAGELFF
v_call: TRBV9; j_call: TRBJ2-7; cdr3_aa: CASSRETGSEQYF
v_call: TRBV7-3; j_call: TRBJ2-3; cdr3_aa: CASSLTLRADTQYF
v_call: TRBV20-1; j_call: TRBJ2-3; cdr3_aa: CSAGARTDTQYF
v_call: TRBV15; j_call: TRBJ1-1; cdr3_aa: CATSRASTMATEAFF
v_call: TRBV5-1; j_call: TRBJ2-5; cdr3_aa: CASSLGGTGITRETQYF
v_call: TRBV7-2; j_call: TRBJ2-7; cdr3_aa: CASSLMLAGGRTYEQYF
v_call: TRBV7-2; j_call: TRBJ2-7; cdr3_aa: CASSQDRGSTEQYF
v_call: TRBV6-5; j_call: TRBJ2-7; cdr3_aa: CASSYSDRGLYHEQYF
v_call: TRBV24-1; j_call: TRBJ2-1; cdr3_aa: CATYIFDEQFF
v_call: TRBV6-1; j_call: TRBJ1-5; cdr3_aa: CASREPDQPQHF
v_call: TRBV3-1; j_call: TRBJ2-5; cdr3_aa: CASSQDVQFMGETQYF
v_call: TRBV29-1; j_call: TRBJ1-2; cdr3_aa: CSVGTGGDYGYTF
v_call: TRBV5-1; j_call: TRBJ1-2; cdr3_aa: CASSLDGTMSSGYTF
v_call: TRBV20-1; j_call: TRBJ1-4; cdr3_aa: CSATLTGDEKLFF
v_call: TRBV5-6; j_call: TRBJ1-5; cdr3_aa: CASTTGFSNQPQHF
v_call: TRBV4-2; j_call: TRBJ2-5; cdr3_aa: CASSQARETQYF
v_call: TRBV29-1; j_call: TRBJ1-2; cdr3_aa: CSVGDPGGYTF
v_call: TRBV10-2; j_call: TRBJ2-5; cdr3_aa: CASSEFLGSETQYF
v_call: TRBV5-1; j_call: TRBJ1-3; cdr3_aa: CASRVEILRNTIYF
v_call: TRBV28; j_call: TRBJ2-7; cdr3_aa: CASRGTTREQYF
v_call: TRBV7-2; j_call: TRBJ1-2; cdr3_aa: CASSFTGGFYGYTF
v_call: TRBV5-1; j_call: TRBJ2-1; cdr3_aa: CASSLEGRGYNEQFF
v_call: TRBV15; j_call: TRBJ2-5; cdr3_aa: CATSRDPGTQETQYF
v_call: TRBV15; j_call: TRBJ2-1; cdr3_aa: CATSRATLAGRTYNEQFF
v_call: TRBV6-2/TRBV6-3; j_call: TRBJ2-3; cdr3_aa: CASSQLRRRNTDTQYF
v_call: TRBV12-3/TRBV12-4; j_call: TRBJ2-5; cdr3_aa: CASSFDGRAGETQYF
v_call: TRBV24-1; j_call: TRBJ2-5; cdr3_aa: CATSDPTGLQETQYF